This T cell receptor (beta chain) originates from a study of spatial heterogeneity in lung cancer. Study-wide results and limits: Blood carried ubiquitous expanded tumor TCRs more at resection than follow-up.

Stated time point: blood at routine non-recurrence follow-up after resection. Sequencing covered unsorted whole RNA taken from tumor, nontumor lung or frozen PBMC. This clonotype was counted a few times. The antigen is not known. Unique molecular identifiers tagged every individual TCR cDNA molecule. TCRdb reanalysed the 5' RACE reads using MiXCR and keeps one entry per CDR3 protein. The table lists around 110,000 distinct CDR3 sequences, more than 9% of them singletons. Germline V gene sequence: CDR1 MDHEN, CDR2 SYDVKM. This CDR3 spans 15 amino acids. Trimming shortened V by 7 bases and J by 0 bases, and 10 bases separated the two germline ends.

This chain joins TRBV28 and TRBJ1-6; a weak D match, TRBD1 (5 bases). The TCR originated in a male donor with early-stage non-small cell lung cancer. The sample was PBMCs, taken at follow-up. The CDR3 sequence is CASTPRGSYNSPLHF. CDR3 bases: TGTGCCAGCACCCCGAGGGGCTCCTATAATTCACCCCTCCACTTT. Variable domain in full (rest from reference TRBV28 and TRBJ1-6): DVKVTQSSRYLVKRTGEKVFLECVQDMDHENMFWYRQDPGLGLRLIYFSYDVKMKEKGDIPEGYSVSREKKERFSLILESASTNQTSMYLCASTPRGSYNSPLHFGNGTRLTVT.